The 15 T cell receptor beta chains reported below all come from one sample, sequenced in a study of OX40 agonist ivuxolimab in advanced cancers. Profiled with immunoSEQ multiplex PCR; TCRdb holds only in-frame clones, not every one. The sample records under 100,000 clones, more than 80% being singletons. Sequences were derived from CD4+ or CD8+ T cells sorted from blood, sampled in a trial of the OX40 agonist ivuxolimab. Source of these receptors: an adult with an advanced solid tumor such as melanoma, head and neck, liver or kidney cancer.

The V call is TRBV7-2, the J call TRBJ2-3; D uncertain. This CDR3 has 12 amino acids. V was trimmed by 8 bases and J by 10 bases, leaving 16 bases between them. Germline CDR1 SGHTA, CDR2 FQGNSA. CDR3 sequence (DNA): TGTGCCAGCGACCCCGGCAGAGTACCGCAGTATTTT. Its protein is CASDPGRVPQYF.

Written as DNA, the CDR3 is TGTGCCAGCAGCCTCATTGCGGGGGAGGGGGAGACCCAGTACTTC. Translated, it gives CASSLIAGEGETQYF. The chain couples TRBV6-5 to TRBJ2-5, with 7 bases lining up with TRBD2. The CDR3 is 15 residues long. Germline-derived CDR1 and CDR2 are MNHEY and SVGAGI. The trim removed 6 bases at V and 5 bases at J, leaving 12 bases unmatched.

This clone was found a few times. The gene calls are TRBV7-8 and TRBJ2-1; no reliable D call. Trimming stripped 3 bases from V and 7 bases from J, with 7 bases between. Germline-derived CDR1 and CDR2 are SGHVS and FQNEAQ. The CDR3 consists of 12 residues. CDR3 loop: CASSLASNEQFF. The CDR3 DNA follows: TGTGCCAGCAGCTTGGCTAGTAATGAGCAGTTCTTC.

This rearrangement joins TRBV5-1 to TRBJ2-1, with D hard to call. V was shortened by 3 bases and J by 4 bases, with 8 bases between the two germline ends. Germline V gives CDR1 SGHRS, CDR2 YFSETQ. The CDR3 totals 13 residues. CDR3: CASSSRQYNEQFF. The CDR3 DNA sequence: TGCGCCAGCAGCTCTCGACAATACAATGAGCAGTTCTTC.

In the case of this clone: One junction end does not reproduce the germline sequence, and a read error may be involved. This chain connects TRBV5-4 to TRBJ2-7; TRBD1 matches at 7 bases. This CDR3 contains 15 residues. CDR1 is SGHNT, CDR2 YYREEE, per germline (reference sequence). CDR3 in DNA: TGCGCCAGCAGCCAAGGCAGGGGGAGTTCGTGGGAGCAGTACTTC. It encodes CASSQGRGSSWEQYF.

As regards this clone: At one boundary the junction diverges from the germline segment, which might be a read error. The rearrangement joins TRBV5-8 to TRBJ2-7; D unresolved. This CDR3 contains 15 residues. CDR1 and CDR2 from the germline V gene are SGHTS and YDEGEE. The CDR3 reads CASSQEVNTPYEQYF. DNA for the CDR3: TGCGCCAGCAGCCAAGAGGTTAACACCCCCTACGAGCAGTACTTC.

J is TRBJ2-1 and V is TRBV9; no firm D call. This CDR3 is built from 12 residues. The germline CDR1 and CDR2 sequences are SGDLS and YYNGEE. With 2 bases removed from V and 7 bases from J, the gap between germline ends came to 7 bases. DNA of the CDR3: TGTGCCAGCAGCGTGACTCTTAATGAGCAGTTCTTC. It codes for CASSVTLNEQFF.

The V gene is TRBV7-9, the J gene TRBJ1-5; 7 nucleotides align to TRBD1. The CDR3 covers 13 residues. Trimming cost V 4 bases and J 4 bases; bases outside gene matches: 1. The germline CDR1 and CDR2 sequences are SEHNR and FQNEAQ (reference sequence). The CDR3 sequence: CASSSQGNQPQHF. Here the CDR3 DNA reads TGTGCCAGCAGCTCACAGGGGAATCAGCCCCAGCATTTT. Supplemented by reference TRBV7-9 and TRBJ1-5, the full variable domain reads DTGVSQNPRHKITKRGQNVTFRCDPISEHNRLYWYRQTLGQGPEFLTYFQNEAQLEKSRLLSDRFSAERPKGSFSTLEIQRTEQGDSAMYLCASSSQGNQPQHFGDGTRLSIL.

The CDR3 is CASNDRGRNTGELFF. The CDR3 DNA follows: TGTGCCAGCAACGACAGGGGGCGGAACACCGGGGAGCTGTTTTTT. V and J are TRBV11-2 and TRBJ2-2; TRBD1 matches at 10 bases. The germline V gene encodes CDR1 SGHAT and CDR2 FQNNGV. Unmatched junction bases numbered 3, after V lost 7 bases and J lost 1 base. This CDR3 comprises 15 residues.

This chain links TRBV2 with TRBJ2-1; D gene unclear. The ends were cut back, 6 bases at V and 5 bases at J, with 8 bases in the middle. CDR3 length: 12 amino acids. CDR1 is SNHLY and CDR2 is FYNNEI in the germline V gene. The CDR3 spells CASRNPNNEQFF. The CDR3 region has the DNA TGTGCCAGCAGAAATCCTAACAATGAGCAGTTCTTC.

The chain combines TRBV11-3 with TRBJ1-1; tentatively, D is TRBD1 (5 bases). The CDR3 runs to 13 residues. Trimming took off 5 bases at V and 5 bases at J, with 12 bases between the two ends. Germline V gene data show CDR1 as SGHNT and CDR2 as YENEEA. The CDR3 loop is CASSPGGGTEAFF. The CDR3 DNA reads TGTGCCAGCAGCCCCGGTGGGGGAACTGAAGCTTTCTTT.

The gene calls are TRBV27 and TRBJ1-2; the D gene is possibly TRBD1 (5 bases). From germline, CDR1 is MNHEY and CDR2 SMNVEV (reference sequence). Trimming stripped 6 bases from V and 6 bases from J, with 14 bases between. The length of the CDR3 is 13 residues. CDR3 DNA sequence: TGTGCCAGCAGCCCCACAGGCAGGGATGGCTACACCTTC. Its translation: CASSPTGRDGYTF.

Here the CDR3 reads CASSPQGSMNTEAFF. In DNA, the CDR3 is TGTGCCAGCTCACCTCAGGGTTCCATGAACACTGAAGCTTTCTTT. The V gene is TRBV18, the J gene TRBJ1-1; weak D call: TRBD1 (5 bases). Germline lookup yields CDR1 KGHSH and CDR2 LQKENI. The CDR3 length is 15 residues. The V end lost 3 bases, the J end lost 0 bases, and 11 bases lay between the germline ends.

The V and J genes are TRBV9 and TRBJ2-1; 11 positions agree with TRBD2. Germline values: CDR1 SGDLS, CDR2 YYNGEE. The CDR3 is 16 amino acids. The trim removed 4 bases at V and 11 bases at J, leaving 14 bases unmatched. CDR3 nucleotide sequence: TGTGCCAGCAGCACTCGCCCGACTAGCGGGGCCCAACAGCAGTTCTTC. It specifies CASSTRPTSGAQQQFF.

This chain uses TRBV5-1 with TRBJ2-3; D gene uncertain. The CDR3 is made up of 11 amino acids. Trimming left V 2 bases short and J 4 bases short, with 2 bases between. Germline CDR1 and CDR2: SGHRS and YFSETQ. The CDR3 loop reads CASSFADTQYF. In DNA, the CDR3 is TGCGCCAGCAGCTTTGCAGATACGCAGTATTTT.